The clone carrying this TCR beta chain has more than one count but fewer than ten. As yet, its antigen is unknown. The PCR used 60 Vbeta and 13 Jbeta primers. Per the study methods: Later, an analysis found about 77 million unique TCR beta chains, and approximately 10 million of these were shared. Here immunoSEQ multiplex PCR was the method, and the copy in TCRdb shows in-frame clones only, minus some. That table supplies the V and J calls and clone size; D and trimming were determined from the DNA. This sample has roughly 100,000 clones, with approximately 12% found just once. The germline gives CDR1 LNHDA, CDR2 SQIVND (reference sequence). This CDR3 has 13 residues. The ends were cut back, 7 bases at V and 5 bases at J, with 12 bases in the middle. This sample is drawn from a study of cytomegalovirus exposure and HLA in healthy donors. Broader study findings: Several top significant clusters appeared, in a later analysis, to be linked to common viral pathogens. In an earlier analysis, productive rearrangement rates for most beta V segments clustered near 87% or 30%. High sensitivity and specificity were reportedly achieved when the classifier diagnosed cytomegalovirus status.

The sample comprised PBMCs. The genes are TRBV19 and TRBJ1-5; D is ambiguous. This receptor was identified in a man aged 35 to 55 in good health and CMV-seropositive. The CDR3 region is CASKLRNYQPQHF. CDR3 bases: TGTGCCAGTAAGCTCAGGAATTATCAGCCCCAGCATTTT.